The clone carrying this T cell receptor (beta chain) was seen a single time. The data derive from a study of blood T cell repertoires in COVID-19. Study details: COVID-19 samples from acute and convalescent phases originated in the United States, Italy and Spain.

Produced via immunoSEQ multiplex PCR; TCRdb's table is partial and in-frame only. The table has fewer than 250,000 clones, approximately 91% seen once. Germline V lookup: CDR1 MGHRA, CDR2 YSYEKL. The CDR3 runs 14 residues. Trimming pared 0 bases from V and 6 bases from J, leaving 9 bases between. This receptor was obtained from a woman in her forties who had recovered from COVID-19. The rearrangement joins TRBV4-1 to TRBJ1-5; D not certain. The sequenced sample was peripheral blood. CDR3 in amino acids: CASSQEASRQPQHF. In DNA, the CDR3 is TGCGCCAGCAGCCAAGAGGCTAGCCGTCAGCCCCAGCATTTT.